Listed here are 8 T cell receptor beta chains from one sample, sequenced in a study of control samples from healthy donors and cancer patients. Profiled with immunoSEQ multiplex PCR; TCRdb holds only in-frame clones, not every one. The sample records some 120,000 clones, 88% being singletons. Sample: blood. These receptors all stem from a woman in her sixties or seventies in good health.

The chain employs TRBV27 and TRBJ1-6, with 9 bases aligning to TRBD1. Unmatched junction bases numbered 7, after V lost 5 bases and J lost 8 bases. This CDR3 is 15 amino acids long. Germline lookup yields CDR1 MNHEY and CDR2 SMNVEV (reference sequence). The DNA of the CDR3 is TGTGCCAGCAGTCCTTCCAGGACAGGGGATTCACCCCTCCACTTT. It codes for CASSPSRTGDSPLHF.

V gene TRBV29-1 combines with J gene TRBJ2-7; D unresolved. CDR3 size: 12 residues. The V end lost 4 bases, the J end lost 0 bases, and 7 bases lay between the germline ends. Germline V gene sequence: CDR1 SQVTM, CDR2 ANQGSEA. CDR3 sequence (DNA): TGCAGCGTTGGTACTGCCTCCTACGAGCAGTACTTC. It specifies CSVGTASYEQYF.

The chain employs TRBV6-5 and TRBJ1-3; possibly TRBD1 for D (5 bases). CDR1 and CDR2 from the germline V gene are MNHEY and SVGAGI. This CDR3 spans 14 amino acids. Between the trimmed V and J ends, which lost 6 bases and 0 bases, there was a span of 9 bases. CDR3 sequence (DNA): TGTGCCAGCAGGGACACCAACTCTGGAAACACCATATATTTT. Residues: CASRDTNSGNTIYF.

The rearrangement uses TRBV5-1 and TRBJ1-3, with TRBD1 matching over 8 bases. CDR3 length: 15 amino acids. Germline V gene lookup returns CDR1 SGHRS and CDR2 YFSETQ. V shed 4 bases and J 0 bases; nucleotides not matched to a gene: 3. CDR3 bases: TGCGCCAGCAGCCAGGGACAGGTCTCTGGAAACACCATATATTTT. It codes for CASSQGQVSGNTIYF.

The sample holds a few counts of this clone. The chain carries TRBV27 and TRBJ2-7, with no clear D. V was shortened by 5 bases and J by 8 bases, with 1 base between the two germline ends. The CDR3 has 8 residues. The germline gives CDR1 MNHEY, CDR2 SMNVEV (reference sequence). In nucleotides, the CDR3 is TGTGCCAGCAGTAAGCAGTACTTC. Residues: CASSKQYF.

The rearrangement links TRBV7-2 to TRBJ1-2; weak D call: TRBD1 (5 bases). Germline CDR1 reads SGHTA; CDR2 reads FQGNSA. This CDR3 has 16 amino acids. The V and J ends lost 2 bases and 4 bases respectively, with 17 bases between them. This chain's CDR3 is CASSLPGLLDFYGYTF. CDR3 sequence (DNA): TGTGCCAGCAGCTTACCGGGACTCCTTGACTTCTATGGCTACACCTTC.

The DNA for the CDR3 is TGTGCCAGCAGCAATCTAGATACGCAGTATTTT. Its protein product is CASSNLDTQYF. The J gene is TRBJ2-3, the V gene TRBV9; D remains ambiguous. From germline, CDR1 is SGDLS and CDR2 YYNGEE. Between the trimmed V and J ends, which lost 4 bases and 5 bases, there was a span of 5 bases. The CDR3 is 11 residues long.

The table lists this clone with a count of one. The chain combines TRBV9 with TRBJ2-1; TRBD2 agrees at 10 bases. The CDR3 contains 14 residues. The V and J ends lost 3 bases and 7 bases, in that order; junction bases with no gene match: 4. The V gene's germline CDR1 is SGDLS and CDR2 YYNGEE. CDR3 nucleotide sequence: TGTGCCAGCAGCGCCACTAGCGGGGTAAATGAGCAGTTCTTC. Translating gives CASSATSGVNEQFF.